A single sample is the source of the 18 T cell receptor beta chains below, sequenced in a study of read filtering for tumor transcriptome and immune sequencing. The library was built from about 400 ng RNA with molecular barcoded adaptors for alpha/delta and beta/gamma chains. In TCRdb, the reads were re-called with MiXCR into one record per CDR3 protein. The sample has 50,000 or so distinct CDR3 sequences, roughly 12% seen once. What was sequenced was a population of CD138-negative cells sorted from bone marrow. These receptors all stem from a donor at least 40 years old with multiple myeloma.

Many counts were recorded for this clonotype. The rearrangement joins TRBV28 to TRBJ1-2, with D maybe TRBD1 (6 bases). The CDR3 extends over 14 amino acids. CDR1 and CDR2 (germline): MDHEN, SYDVKM. Deletions cut 5 bases from V and 4 bases from J, with 14 bases between. Here the CDR3 reads CASSRGSYSYGYTF. In DNA form, the CDR3 reads TGTGCCAGCAGTAGGGGGTCCTATAGCTATGGCTACACCTTC.

At least ten counts were recorded for this clonotype. This chain connects TRBV4-2 to TRBJ1-1; no firm D call. Trimming shortened V by 4 bases and J by 1 base, and 4 bases separated the two germline ends. This CDR3 comprises 12 residues. The germline V gene encodes CDR1 LGHNA and CDR2 YNFKEQ. CDR3 coding DNA: TGTGCCAGCAGCCCCTCGAACACTGAAGCTTTCTTT. Its translation: CASSPSNTEAFF.

This clonotype was counted only a few times. Just one base apart from a much larger clone, this may be a read error. The chain employs TRBV9 and TRBJ2-7; a possible D gene is TRBD1 (6 bases). Per germline, CDR1 SGDLS and CDR2 YYNGEE. The CDR3 totals 14 residues. The CDR3 sequence is CASSVVPGVREQCF. The CDR3 DNA follows: TGTGCCAGCAGCGTAGTACCAGGGGTGAGGGAGCAGTGCTTC. Drawing the rest from reference TRBV9 and TRBJ2-7, the complete variable domain is DSGVTQTPKHLITATGQRVTLRCSPRSGDLSVYWYQQSLDQGLQFLIQYYNGEERAKGNILERFSAQQFPDLHSELNLSSLELGDSALYFCASSVVPGVREQCFGPGTRLTVT.

Comment on this clonotype: Given a much more abundant clone one base away, this may be a read error. Likely a read error: the CDR3 ends without its conserved phenylalanine or tryptophan. The chain is built from TRBV6-5 and TRBJ1-5, with D possibly TRBD1 on 6 matching bases. Germline assignment: CDR1 MNHEY and CDR2 SVGAGI. V was shortened by 7 bases and J by 3 bases, with 13 bases between the two germline ends. The CDR3 is 14 residues long. CDR3 protein: CASIRDTFNQPQHL. In DNA, the CDR3 is TGTGCCAGCATCCGGGACACCTTCAATCAGCCCCAGCATCTT.

This clonotype has only a few counts. V usage is TRBV28 and J usage is TRBJ1-5; D uncertain. V was shortened by 5 bases and J by 0 bases, with 11 bases between the two germline ends. The CDR3 spans 15 residues. From germline, CDR1 is MDHEN and CDR2 SYDVKM. Here the CDR3 reads CASSRAVNSNQPQHF. The CDR3 region has the DNA TGTGCCAGCAGTCGGGCGGTAAATAGCAATCAGCCCCAGCATTTT.

This clonotype has ten or more counts. V is TRBV6-5 and J is TRBJ2-7; D remains ambiguous. The CDR3 loop spans 13 amino acids. Germline loops: CDR1 MNHEY, CDR2 SVGAGI. Trimming pared 0 bases from V and 6 bases from J, leaving 9 bases between. The CDR3 spells CASSYSGNREQYF. Here the CDR3 DNA reads TGTGCCAGCAGTTACTCGGGGAATCGCGAGCAGTACTTC.

The table lists this clonotype with many counts. V gene TRBV6-2 or TRBV6-3 combines with J gene TRBJ2-1; D is uncertain. V was trimmed by 6 bases and J by 7 bases, leaving 10 bases between them. CDR3 length equals 12 residues. CDR1 MNHEY and CDR2 SVGEGT come from the germline V gene. The CDR3 loop is CASSPWRNEQFF. The DNA for the CDR3 is TGTGCCAGCAGCCCCTGGCGGAATGAGCAGTTCTTC.

This clonotype was seen at least ten times. The CDR3 protein is CSVKTGTGALYEQYF. In DNA form, the CDR3 reads TGCAGCGTGAAAACCGGGACAGGGGCTCTCTACGAGCAGTACTTC. This chain joins TRBV29-1 and TRBJ2-7, with TRBD1 matching over 10 bases. CDR1 is SQVTM and CDR2 is ANQGSEA in the germline V gene. V was clipped by 6 bases and J by 3 bases; unmatched bases: 11. CDR3 length equals 15 residues.

This clonotype was seen repeatedly, ten times or more. The chain couples TRBV20-1 to TRBJ2-5, with 8 positions matching TRBD1. Germline CDR1 and CDR2: DFQATT and SNEGSKA (reference sequence). The junction had 6 bases not matched to a gene; V was cut back by 4 bases and J by 5 bases. This CDR3 is built from 13 residues. The CDR3 region has the DNA TGCAGTGCTATGACGACAGGGGTTGAGACCCAGTACTTC. Translated, it gives CSAMTTGVETQYF.

At least ten counts were recorded for this clonotype. The rearrangement links TRBV2 to TRBJ2-3; D is perhaps TRBD1 (5 bases). The V end lost 11 bases, the J end lost 5 bases, and 20 bases lay between the germline ends. The CDR3 has 14 amino acids. Germline assignment: CDR1 SNHLY and CDR2 FYNNEI. CDR3 loop: CAASRAIDGDTQYF. CDR3 sequence (DNA): TGTGCCGCCAGCAGGGCTATAGACGGAGATACGCAGTATTTT.

This clonotype occurred many times. The rearrangement links TRBV6-5 to TRBJ1-1; D gene ambiguous. Per germline, CDR1 MNHEY and CDR2 SVGAGI. The CDR3 is 11 residues long. Trimming removed 0 bases at V and 10 bases at J, with 6 bases between. CDR3 coding DNA: TGTGCCAGCAGTTACTCGGTAGCAGCTTTCTTT. Translation: CASSYSVAAFF.

This clonotype was seen more than once but under ten times. A junction boundary mismatches the germline segment, possibly from a read error. The chain links TRBV2 to TRBJ1-1; perhaps TRBD1 as D (5 bases). This CDR3 has 13 amino acids. In germline, CDR1 is SNHLY, CDR2 FYNNEI. CDR3 protein: CACSEVEGTEAFF. CDR3 nucleotide sequence: TGTGCCTGCAGTGAAGTCGAGGGGACTGAAGCTTTCTTT.

Note on this clonotype: A much larger clone lies one base from this, so it may be a read error. V is TRBV20-1 and J is TRBJ1-2; no clear D gene. The CDR3 has 13 amino acids. The germline V gene encodes CDR1 DFQATT and CDR2 SNEGSKA (reference sequence). V lost 0 bases and J lost 8, with 13 bases in between. CDR3: CSARDSRCNGYTF. CDR3 nucleotides: TGCAGTGCTAGAGATTCCAGGTGTAACGGCTACACCTTC.

Remarks on this clonotype: A read error may explain this, as a much larger clone is one base away. The chain joins TRBV6-2 or TRBV6-3 to TRBJ2-5, with D maybe TRBD1 (6 bases). Trimming cost V 6 bases and J 4 bases, with 15 bases left between them. The CDR3 totals 14 residues. CDR1 and CDR2 (germline): MNHEY, SVGEGT. The CDR3 here is CASSLRDKGETQYF. In DNA form, the CDR3 reads TGTGCCAGCAGCCTCCGGGACAAGGGAGAGACCCAGTACTTC.

This clonotype was observed many times. The chain is built from TRBV6-2 or TRBV6-3 and TRBJ2-5, with TRBD1 matching 9 bases. CDR1 and CDR2 (germline): MNHEY, SVGEGT. V was clipped by 6 bases and J by 6 bases; unmatched bases: 11. The CDR3 consists of 15 residues. The CDR3 reads CASSESGTGTKTQYF. The CDR3 DNA is TGTGCCAGCAGCGAATCCGGGACAGGGACGAAGACCCAGTACTTC.

Comment on this clonotype: A much larger clone differs from this one at a single base, so this may be a read error. The chain uses TRBV11-2 and TRBJ1-5; the D is unclear. The CDR3 consists of 15 residues. V lost 5 bases and J lost 2, with 13 bases in between. Looked up from germline, CDR1 is SGHAT and CDR2 is FQNNGV. DNA for the CDR3: TGTGCCAGCAGCCCCTCATCGATCGGCAATCAGCCCCAGCATTTT. Protein: CASSPSSIGNQPQHF. The variable domain in full, with the rest retrieved from reference TRBV11-2 and TRBJ1-5, is EAGVAQSPRYKIIEKRQSVAFWCNPISGHATLYWYQQILGQGPKLLIQFQNNGVVDDSQLPKDRFSAERLKGVDSTLKIQPAKLEDSAVYLCASSPSSIGNQPQHFGDGTRLSIL.

In this sample, this clonotype turned up a few times. J is TRBJ1-2 and V is TRBV5-1; D may be TRBD1 (5 bases). With 4 bases removed from V and 6 bases from J, the gap between germline ends came to 10 bases. The germline V gene has CDR1 SGHRS and CDR2 YFSETQ. The CDR3 sequence is 12 residues long. The CDR3 here is CASSADSHGYTF. The DNA for the CDR3 is TGCGCCAGCAGCGCTGACAGTCATGGCTACACCTTC.

By frequency in the sample, this clonotype is medium-sized. This chain connects TRBV6-1 to TRBJ2-1, with D uncertain. The CDR3 is 15 residues long. Trimming removed 5 bases from V and 5 bases from J, with 16 bases in between. Germline loops: CDR1 MNHNS, CDR2 SASEGT. The CDR3 reads CASSPRPGSNNEQFF. The DNA of the CDR3 is TGTGCCAGCAGTCCCCGGCCCGGGTCCAACAATGAGCAGTTCTTC.